This T cell receptor beta chain was sequenced in a study of blood T cell repertoires in COVID-19 (dated by TCRdb to the early 2020s). Study-level background: The collaborator samples originated in the United States, Italy and Spain and spanned the acute and convalescent phases of COVID-19. A de-identified subject ID, COVID-19 status, age in years and sex were almost always included in the sample metadata. The samples were drawn from two sources: the first 160 participants of the ongoing ImmuneRACE study, and 1,254 subjects contributed by 6 global collaborators. The material from the prospective study consisted of cDNA or gDNA derived from T cells, B-cell-depleted T cells, or PBMCs. The repertoires were released in a freely available public database meant as a resource for research on the immune response to SARS-CoV-2. Where available, HLA class I and class II types were taken from metadata supplied by the sample provider and were not determined by assay-based typing. Subjects who had been exposed to COVID-19, were actively infected with it, or had recovered from it provided the deeply sampled blood TCRbeta repertoires that made up the dataset.

TCRbeta CDR3 regions were amplified from genomic DNA by means of the immunoSEQ Assay, a bias-controlled multiplex PCR. Per the original workflow: The number of nucleated cells in each sample was estimated by amplification of reference gene primers within the assay. To quantify the absolute abundance of each unique TCRbeta CDR3 rearrangement, sequence reads were collapsed and filtered. For each sample, productive Simpson clonality was calculated as the square root of Simpson's diversity index over productive rearrangements. TCRdb provides this immuneACCESS table in a form limited to in-frame rearrangements. Some clones are lacking; in checked studies, under half of them reflect an unresolved V gene, and why the rest are absent is not known. V, J and clone size were drawn from that table, and D and trimming were deduced from the DNA. Present in this sample are about half a million clones, nearly 90% of which were seen just once. Jointly, the top ten make up 0.75% to 0.9% of the sample.

The investigation overall reported the following: The quantity of clinical and demographic metadata differed by source and by participant and was supplied without curation.

One collaborating source in Seattle enrolled patients while the patients were actively infected and followed the patients over time throughout the course of disease. Whole blood was collected in K2EDTA tubes by collaborating institutions according to the institutions' own protocols. For TCRbeta analysis, collaborator samples were shipped as frozen whole blood, as isolated PBMCs, or as DNA extracted from either sample type. Regarding this clone: Its antigen remains unidentified. No base-level quality is on record; no much larger clone is a single base apart.

CDR3 length: 12 amino acids, cysteine to phenylalanine. The kept DNA is CDR3 alone, 36 bases in frame from the first base. V is trimmed back by 8 bases and J by 5 bases, and the junction contains 6 bases that no gene match accounts for. From a lookup of the germline V gene, CDR1 and CDR2 are SQVTM and ANQGSEA. Sequenced input: peripheral blood. The sequence links TRBV29-1 to TRBJ2-5, and TRBD1 aligns with 9 junction nucleotides. The TCR originated in a man between 18 and 35 years old with COVID-19, enrolled during active disease. The DNA sequence is as follows: TGCAGCTCTCGGACAGGGGATGAGACCCAGTACTTC. This gives the protein CSSRTGDETQYF.